Listed below are T cell receptor beta chains from one sample, sequenced in a study of OX40 agonist ivuxolimab in advanced cancers. Clones were read by immunoSEQ multiplex PCR, and TCRdb kept only the in-frame ones, dropping some. This sample has 20,000 to 30,000 clones, with around 85% found just once. The sequences come from CD4+ or CD8+ T cells sorted from blood, collected in a trial of the OX40 agonist ivuxolimab. These receptors all come from an adult with an advanced solid tumor such as melanoma, head and neck, liver or kidney cancer. The CDR3 runs from the conserved cysteine through the conserved F or W. A D gene is named only where the DNA matches it firmly. The size of a clone is reported for some rows only, either as once, few or many, or as a class for expanded clones.

j_gene,abundance,d_gene,v_gene,CDR3nt,CDR3aa
TRBJ2-3,large,-,TRBV11-2,TGTGCCAGCAGCTTAGCGGAAGACACGCAGTATTTT,CASSLAEDTQYF
TRBJ2-2,once,-,TRBV4-2,TGTGCCAGCAGCCCCCAAACTAGGAACACCGGGGAGCTGTTTTTT,CASSPQTRNTGELFF
TRBJ2-3,-,TRBD2,TRBV7-3,TGTGCCAGCAGTCCCAGCGGGGGGCGGTCAGATACGCAGTATTTT,CASSPSGGRSDTQYF
TRBJ2-2,-,-,TRBV7-8,TGTGCCAGCAGCTTAGGTACCGGGGAGCTGTTTTTT,CASSLGTGELFF
TRBJ2-7,-,TRBD1,TRBV19,TGTGCCAGTAGTACTACCGGGACAGGGGGCGCCGAGCAGTACTTC,CASSTTGTGGAEQYF
TRBJ2-1,-,TRBD2,TRBV11-3,TGTGCCAGCAGCGGTAGCGGGAGGGCTAGGAATGAGCAGTTCTTC,CASSGSGRARNEQFF
TRBJ2-1,-,TRBD1,TRBV27,TGTGCCAGCAGTTGGACAGGGGCCCATGAGCAGTTCTTC,CASSWTGAHEQFF
TRBJ2-6,-,TRBD1,TRBV23-1,TGCGCCAGCAGGAGACAGGGGGAAAGCTCTGGGGCCAACGTCCTGACTTTC,CASRRQGESSGANVLTF
TRBJ2-5,-,-,TRBV5-1,TGCGCCAGCAGCTCTTCTAGCTCAGAGACCCAGTACTTC,CASSSSSSETQYF
TRBJ1-1,-,-,TRBV25-1,TGTGCCAGCAGTGTATACACTGAAGCTTTCTTT,CASSVYTEAFF
TRBJ1-4,-,-,TRBV7-9,TGTGCCAGCTCTCTCGGGGCGGCTGAAAAACTGTTTTTT,CASSLGAAEKLFF
TRBJ2-7,few,TRBD1,TRBV15,TGTGCCACCAGACCAGGACAGGGCCGCGGCGAGCAGTACTTC,CATRPGQGRGEQYF
TRBJ2-1,few,TRBD2,TRBV9,TGTGCCAGCAGCGCGCGAAAAACCGGGACTAGTGCATACAATGAGCAGTTCTTC,CASSARKTGTSAYNEQFF
TRBJ2-5,-,TRBD1,TRBV27,TGTGCCAGCAGTTTCGGACAGGGCCCTCAGCGGGAGACCCAGTACTTC,CASSFGQGPQRETQYF
TRBJ1-4,-,TRBD1,TRBV9,TGTGCCAGCAGCGGGGGACAGGTTGCAACTAATGAAAAACTGTTTTTT,CASSGGQVATNEKLFF
TRBJ2-2,-,-,TRBV7-7,TGTGCTAGCAGCCACGACGGGAACACCGGGGAGCTGTTTTTT,CASSHDGNTGELFF
TRBJ1-1,once,-,TRBV6-5,TGTGCCAGCAGTCGCCAGACAGTGAACACTGAAGCTTTCTTT,CASSRQTVNTEAFF
TRBJ2-5,-,-,TRBV9,TGTGCCAGCAGCCCTTCCCGGGGGGAGACCCAGTACTTC,CASSPSRGETQYF
TRBJ2-7,-,-,TRBV5-1,TGCGCCAGCAGCTTAGTATGGGGAACGTACGAGCAGTACTTC,CASSLVWGTYEQYF
TRBJ1-5,few,-,TRBV18,TGTGCCAGCTCACCGTCCCCTGAGCATCAGCCCCAGCATTTT,CASSPSPEHQPQHF
TRBJ2-1,-,-,TRBV9,TGTGCCAGCAGCGTAGGTGACAGCAGCTCCTACAATGAGCAGTTCTTC,CASSVGDSSSYNEQFF
TRBJ1-4,-,TRBD1,TRBV7-9,TGTGCCAGCAGCCCCGGGACAGGGGGCCACTGGAATGAAAAACTGTTTTTT,CASSPGTGGHWNEKLFF
TRBJ2-5,-,TRBD1,TRBV9,TGTGCCAGCAGCGTAGATGGGACAGGGGGAGAGACCCAGTACTTC,CASSVDGTGGETQYF
TRBJ2-3,-,-,TRBV5-6,TGTGCCAGCAGCACCCGGACCAGCTACAGCACAGATACGCAGTATTTT,CASSTRTSYSTDTQYF
TRBJ2-3,-,-,TRBV7-3,TGTGCCAGCAGCTTAACGGGGTGGGGGCTAGCTAGCACAGATACGCAGTATTTT,CASSLTGWGLASTDTQYF
TRBJ1-5,-,-,TRBV5-4,TGTGCCAGCAGCCCCCCTCGTCCGGCGCATCAGCCCCAGCATTTT,CASSPPRPAHQPQHF
TRBJ2-3,-,-,TRBV11-2,TGTGCCAGCAGCCAGGACAGTAGCACAGATACGCAGTATTTT,CASSQDSSTDTQYF
TRBJ1-4,-,-,TRBV7-2,TGTGCCAGCAGCTTAGACAACTCAGAAAAACTGTTTTTT,CASSLDNSEKLFF
TRBJ2-5,-,TRBD2,TRBV7-9,TGTGCCAGCAGCCCAGTGAGCGGGAGCGTGGGGACCCAGTACTTC,CASSPVSGSVGTQYF
TRBJ1-6,-,TRBD1,TRBV18,TGTGCCAGCTCACCGCTAGGACAGGGATCTAATTCACCCCTCCACTTT,CASSPLGQGSNSPLHF
TRBJ1-5,-,TRBD1,TRBV19,TGTGCCAGTAGTATAGGGGGACAGGGGGGCAATCAGCCCCAGCATTTT,CASSIGGQGGNQPQHF
TRBJ1-5,-,-,TRBV10-3,TGTGCCATCAGCACCGATAGCAATCAGCCCCAGCATTTT,CAISTDSNQPQHF
TRBJ2-3,-,TRBD1,TRBV10-3,TGTGCCATCAGTGGTGTCGGGACAGGGTCGCCAGATACGCAGTATTTT,CAISGVGTGSPDTQYF
TRBJ2-7,-,-,TRBV5-4,TGTGCCAGCAGCTTGATTGAACGGGACCACGAGCAGTACTTC,CASSLIERDHEQYF
TRBJ2-7,-,-,TRBV5-4,TGTGCCACCTCGGGGAAGGAAACCTACGAGCAGTACTTC,CATSGKETYEQYF
TRBJ2-3,-,TRBD2,TRBV9,TGTGCCAGCAGCGTTGGGACTAGCGGGGTTGCGGTTACAGATACGCAGTATTTT,CASSVGTSGVAVTDTQYF
TRBJ1-3,-,-,TRBV10-3,TGTGCCATCAGCGGGACTGGAAACACCATATATTTT,CAISGTGNTIYF